The entry below gives a single T cell receptor beta chain sequence along with its context. Its antigen remains unidentified. V dropped 5 bases and J dropped 5 bases, with 9 bases sitting between them. Germline V gives CDR1 MDHEN, CDR2 SYDVKM. This CDR3 contains 12 residues. The data derive from a study of graft-versus-host responses after intestinal transplantation. Study details: Multivisceral, liver-intestinal, or isolated intestinal transplants were given to recipients. Recipients were all induced with anti-thymocyte globulin, then given tacrolimus and steroids for approximately 3 years. Study observations and caveats: Circulating GvH clone levels at their peak were associated with HvG declines (early post-transplant). Researchers found GvH clones in recipient marrow, and some showed up first in ileum or blood.

Only in-frame clones appear in the TCRdb table, and some are missing; sequencing was by immunoSEQ multiplex PCR. The sample consists of under 150,000 clones, 85% to 95% of them appearing once. The sequence was collected from a human donor who received an intestinal transplant. The chain joins TRBV28 to TRBJ2-5, with no clear D. Sequences were derived from unstimulated CD8+ T cells sorted from spleen or lymph node cells, sampled before intestinal transplant. CDR3 sequence: CASSPAGETQYF. The CDR3 bases are TGTGCCAGCAGTCCAGCTGGGGAGACCCAGTACTTC.